This TCR beta chain was identified during a study of T cells in tuberculosis. In the study overall: CD1B tetramers identified T cells specific for mycobacterial lipid GMM.

Thawed, overnight-rested PBMC were stained with GMM-loaded CD1B tetramer, viability dye and anti-CD3, then sorted. CD1B tetramers were loaded with Rhodococcus equi-derived C32 glucose monomycolate. Approximately 100,000 tetramer-negative cells were sorted from each donor. The CDR3 length is 13 residues. The ends were cut back, 6 bases at V and 6 bases at J, with 15 bases in the middle. The V gene's germline CDR1 is MNHNS and CDR2 SASEGT. TCRdb's table, derived via immunoSEQ multiplex PCR, lists solely in-frame clones and lacks some. Of more than 70,000 clones listed, roughly 93% were seen once; the top ten hold approximately 2%.

V and J are TRBV6-1 and TRBJ2-7; D might be TRBD1 (6 bases). The sample taken for sequencing was CD1b-GMM tetramer-negative cells sorted from PBMCs. The TCR was taken from an adult woman with latent tuberculosis. The chain's CDR3 is CASRPTGKGEQYF. The CDR3 region has the DNA TGTGCCAGCAGACCGACAGGCAAAGGCGAGCAGTACTTC.